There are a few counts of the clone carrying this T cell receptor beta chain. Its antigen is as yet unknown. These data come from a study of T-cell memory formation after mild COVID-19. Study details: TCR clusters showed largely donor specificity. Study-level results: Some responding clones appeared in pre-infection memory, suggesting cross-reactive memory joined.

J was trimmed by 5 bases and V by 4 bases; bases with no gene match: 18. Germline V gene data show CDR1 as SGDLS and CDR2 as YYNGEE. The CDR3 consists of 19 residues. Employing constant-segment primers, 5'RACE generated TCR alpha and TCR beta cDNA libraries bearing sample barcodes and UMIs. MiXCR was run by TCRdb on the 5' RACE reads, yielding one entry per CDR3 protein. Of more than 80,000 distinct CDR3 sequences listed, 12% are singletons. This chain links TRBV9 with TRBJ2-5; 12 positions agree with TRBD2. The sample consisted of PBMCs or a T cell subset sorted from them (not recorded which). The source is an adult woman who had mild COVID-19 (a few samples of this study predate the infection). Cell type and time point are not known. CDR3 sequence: CASSHPSGRADSPGETQYF. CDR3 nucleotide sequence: TGTGCCAGCAGCCACCCTAGCGGGAGGGCCGACAGTCCAGGGGAGACCCAGTACTTC.